These 21 T cell receptor beta chains came from one sample sequenced in a study of cytomegalovirus exposure and HLA in healthy donors. PCR amplification relied on 60 Vbeta primers (plus 13 Jbeta primers). This table comes from immunoSEQ multiplex PCR, and its TCRdb copy is limited to in-frame clones, with some not included. The sample includes approximately 100,000 clones, roughly 76% of them seen just once. The sequencing sample was made of PBMCs. The receptors originated from a woman aged 40 to 50 in good health and CMV-seropositive.

This sequence joins TRBV27 and TRBJ2-1; 9 bases match TRBD1. The CDR3 is made up of 13 amino acids. Trimming took 10 bases from V and 7 from J; bases not matched to a gene: 8. Looked up from germline, CDR1 is MNHEY and CDR2 is SMNVEV (reference sequence). The CDR3 loop is CAIAGTGWNEQFF. CDR3 coding DNA: TGTGCCATCGCCGGGACAGGGTGGAATGAGCAGTTCTTC.

J is TRBJ2-7 and V is TRBV19, with 7 bases lining up with TRBD2. This CDR3 comprises 15 residues. Germline V gene sequence: CDR1 LNHDA, CDR2 SQIVND (reference sequence). Unmatched junction bases numbered 12, after V lost 7 bases and J lost 3 bases. The CDR3 DNA reads TGTGCCAGTACCCTCACGAGCGGGGTTAACTACGAGCAGTACTTC. It encodes CASTLTSGVNYEQYF.

The chain links TRBV10-3 to TRBJ1-6; D ambiguous. The germline gives CDR1 ENHRY, CDR2 SYGVKD. The CDR3 runs 12 residues. V was cut by 7 bases and J by 7 bases, with 8 bases left in between. This CDR3 reads CAINSQNSPLHF. The CDR3, as DNA: TGTGCCATCAACAGCCAAAATTCACCCCTCCACTTT.

The V and J genes are TRBV5-1 and TRBJ1-1; 8 nucleotides agree with TRBD1. Germline V gene lookup returns CDR1 SGHRS and CDR2 YFSETQ. This CDR3 is built from 16 residues. With 2 bases clipped from V and 4 bases from J, the junction kept 10 bases outside the gene matches. CDR3 in amino acids: CASSLGQGGWGTEAFF. CDR3 in DNA: TGCGCCAGCAGCTTAGGACAGGGAGGTTGGGGCACTGAAGCTTTCTTT.

This clone came up a few times. CDR3 region: CASSEAGAGRDEKLFF. In nucleotides, the CDR3 is TGTGCCAGCAGTGAAGCGGGGGCAGGGAGGGACGAAAAACTGTTTTTT. The V call is TRBV6-1, the J call TRBJ1-4; possible D gene TRBD1, 6 bases. The V gene's germline CDR1 is MNHNS and CDR2 SASEGT. Trimming pared 0 bases from V and 8 bases from J, leaving 16 bases between. This CDR3 spans 16 amino acids.

The chain couples TRBV19 to TRBJ1-2; perhaps TRBD1 as D (6 bases). Trimming shortened V by 1 base and J by 4 bases, and 13 bases separated the two germline ends. Germline lookup yields CDR1 LNHDA and CDR2 SQIVND (reference sequence). This CDR3 comprises 15 residues. The CDR3 DNA is TGTGCCAGTAGTATAGCCTCGACAGGTTCCTATGGCTACACCTTC. It codes for CASSIASTGSYGYTF. Using reference TRBV19 and TRBJ1-2 for the parts outside the CDR3, the full variable domain is DGGITQSPKYLFRKEGQNVTLSCEQNLNHDAMYWYRQDPGQGLRLIYYSQIVNDFQKGDIAEGYSVSREKKESFPLTVTSAQKNPTAFYLCASSIASTGSYGYTFGSGTRLTVV.

The V call is TRBV9, the J call TRBJ1-2; no reliable D call. Per the germline V gene, CDR1 is SGDLS and CDR2 is YYNGEE. CDR3 length: 15 residues. Trimming cost V 0 bases and J 0 bases, with 9 bases left between them. For the CDR3, the DNA is TGTGCCAGCAGCGTAGGTCACCCAGCTAACTATGGCTACACCTTC. This gives the protein CASSVGHPANYGYTF.

The chain couples TRBV20-1 to TRBJ1-2, with a tentative D call TRBD1 (5 bases). The CDR3 spans 11 residues. V lost 6 bases, J lost 6 bases, and 11 bases lay in between. The germline V gene has CDR1 DFQATT and CDR2 SNEGSKA (reference sequence). This chain's CDR3 is CSARTLDGYTF. The DNA for the CDR3 is TGCAGTGCCCGGACACTCGATGGCTACACCTTC.

There are a few counts of this clone. The chain combines TRBV30 with TRBJ1-2; TRBD1 matches 10 bases. Trimming at V came to 5 bases and at J to 3 bases, leaving 6 bases not matched to a gene. CDR3 size: 14 residues. Germline loops: CDR1 GTSNPN, CDR2 SVGIG (reference sequence). CDR3 nucleotides: TGTGCCTGGCTGGGGACAGGGGAGTACTATGGCTACACCTTC. Translated: CAWLGTGEYYGYTF. Full variable domain (missing parts from reference TRBV30 and TRBJ1-2): SQTIHQWPATLVQPVGSPLSLECTVEGTSNPNLYWYRQAAGRGLQLLFYSVGIGQISSEVPQNLSASRPQDRQFILSSKKLLLSDSGFYLCAWLGTGEYYGYTFGSGTRLTVV.

The chain uses TRBV19 and TRBJ1-2, with TRBD1 matching over 7 bases. The CDR3 covers 14 residues. The trim removed 9 bases at V and 2 bases at J, leaving 9 bases unmatched. Germline-derived CDR1 and CDR2 are LNHDA and SQIVND (reference sequence). CDR3: CASTNPGQNYGYTF. CDR3 coding DNA: TGTGCCAGCACAAATCCGGGACAGAACTATGGCTACACCTTC.

This clone was found a few times. The CDR3 bases are TGCGCCAGCAGCTTGGCCGGGACAGGTTCGGAGACTGAAGCTTTCTTT. Encoded protein: CASSLAGTGSETEAFF. The gene calls are TRBV5-1 and TRBJ1-1; 8 bases map to TRBD1. The CDR3 length is 16 residues. Germline V lookup: CDR1 SGHRS, CDR2 YFSETQ. The V segment lost 0 bases and the J segment 5 bases; nucleotides outside the gene matches: 9.

V is TRBV6-5 and J is TRBJ2-2; 10 bases agree with TRBD2. There are 14 residues in the CDR3. Germline V gives CDR1 MNHEY, CDR2 SVGAGI. The J segment lost 5 bases and the V segment lost 7 bases, leaving 4 bases of the junction unmatched. DNA of the CDR3: TGTGCCAGCACTTTAGCGGGGGGAACCGGGGAGCTGTTTTTT. Its protein product is CASTLAGGTGELFF.

This rearrangement joins TRBV4-1 to TRBJ1-1, with D perhaps TRBD1 (6 bases). CDR3 length: 14 amino acids. Per germline, CDR1 MGHRA and CDR2 YSYEKL. Trimming cost V 0 bases and J 10 bases, with 15 bases left between them. This chain's CDR3 is CASSQEGARSTAFF. For the CDR3, the DNA is TGCGCCAGCAGCCAAGAGGGGGCCAGAAGTACAGCTTTCTTT.

The V call is TRBV15, the J call TRBJ2-5; 10 bases are shared with TRBD1. The germline V gene encodes CDR1 LNHNV and CDR2 YYDKDF (reference sequence). The CDR3 is 14 residues long. Unmatched junction bases numbered 4, after V lost 5 bases and J lost 4 bases. This CDR3 reads CATSRDRGRETQYF. For the CDR3, the DNA is TGTGCCACCAGCCGGGACAGGGGTAGAGAGACCCAGTACTTC.

The J gene is TRBJ2-7, the V gene TRBV6-5; 8 bases align to TRBD1. This CDR3 is 13 amino acids long. Germline-derived CDR1 and CDR2 are MNHEY and SVGAGI. The J segment lost 5 bases and the V segment lost 6 bases, leaving 6 bases of the junction unmatched. This CDR3 is CASRAGGLNEQYF. CDR3 nucleotides: TGTGCCAGCAGGGCAGGGGGCCTCAACGAGCAGTACTTC.

The rearrangement joins TRBV12-5 to TRBJ2-2, with 9 bases matching TRBD1. Unmatched junction bases numbered 6, after V lost 2 bases and J lost 2 bases. The CDR3 runs 17 residues. CDR1 and CDR2 from the germline V gene are LGHNT and FRNRAP. CDR3 DNA: TGTGCTAGTGGTTTGTCCTGGACAGGGGACAACACCGGGGAGCTGTTTTTT. Its protein product is CASGLSWTGDNTGELFF.

This clone was seen more than once but under ten times. V is TRBV7-9 and J is TRBJ1-2; D unresolved. CDR1 and CDR2 (germline): SEHNR, FQNEAQ (reference sequence). This CDR3 comprises 12 residues. V gave up 1 base and J gave up 7 bases, with 7 bases separating them. The CDR3 nucleotides read TGTGCCAGCAGCTTAGATCGTATTGGCTACACCTTC. Protein: CASSLDRIGYTF.

This clone was seen once. This chain joins TRBV7-9 and TRBJ1-1; the match to TRBD1 covers 9 bases. Germline CDR1 reads SEHNR; CDR2 reads FQNEAQ (reference sequence). The length of the CDR3 is 15 residues. The V gene end was trimmed by 5 bases and the J gene end by 2 bases; junction bases not matched to a gene: 6. CDR3 nucleotides: TGTGCCAGCAGCCCACAGGGGGCCGTAAACACTGAAGCTTTCTTT. Its protein is CASSPQGAVNTEAFF. The full variable domain, its missing parts supplied by reference TRBV7-9 and TRBJ1-1, is DTGVSQNPRHKITKRGQNVTFRCDPISEHNRLYWYRQTLGQGPEFLTYFQNEAQLEKSRLLSDRFSAERPKGSFSTLEIQRTEQGDSAMYLCASSPQGAVNTEAFFGQGTRLTVV.

Here the CDR3 reads CASYPTGRNYGYTF. CDR3 in DNA: TGTGCCAGCTACCCGACAGGTAGAAACTATGGCTACACCTTC. J is TRBJ1-2 and V is TRBV6-5; D perhaps matches TRBD1 (6 bases). V was pared by 8 bases and J by 2 bases, with 15 bases between. This CDR3 is 14 amino acids long. Germline CDR1 MNHEY, CDR2 SVGAGI.

The V and J genes are TRBV6-1 and TRBJ1-2; D uncertain. The CDR3 extends over 12 amino acids. Trimming took 4 bases from V and 4 from J, leaving 7 bases between them. CDR1 and CDR2 from the germline V gene are MNHNS and SASEGT. As DNA, the CDR3 is TGTGCCAGCAGTGTGTCAGGCTATGGCTACACCTTC. This sequence encodes CASSVSGYGYTF.

The chain combines TRBV5-1 with TRBJ2-1; 7 nucleotides agree with TRBD2. The J segment lost 3 bases and the V segment lost 4 bases, leaving 7 bases of the junction unmatched. This CDR3 is 15 amino acids long. In germline, CDR1 is SGHRS, CDR2 YFSETQ. CDR3 loop: CASSKTLANYNEQFF. The CDR3 bases are TGCGCCAGCAGCAAGACACTAGCGAACTACAATGAGCAGTTCTTC.